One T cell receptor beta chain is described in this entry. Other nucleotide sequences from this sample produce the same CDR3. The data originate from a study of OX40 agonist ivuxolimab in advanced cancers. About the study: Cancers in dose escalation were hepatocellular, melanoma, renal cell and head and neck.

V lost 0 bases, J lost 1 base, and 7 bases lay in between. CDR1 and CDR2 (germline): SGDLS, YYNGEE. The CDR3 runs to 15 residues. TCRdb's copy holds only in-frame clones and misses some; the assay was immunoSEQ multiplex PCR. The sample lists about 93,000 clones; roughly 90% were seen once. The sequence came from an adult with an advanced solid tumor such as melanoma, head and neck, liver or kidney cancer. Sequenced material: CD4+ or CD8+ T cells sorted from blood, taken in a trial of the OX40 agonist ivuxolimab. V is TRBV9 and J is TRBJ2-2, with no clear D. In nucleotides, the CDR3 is TGTGCCAGCAGCGTAGGTACCCTGAACACCGGGGAGCTGTTTTTT. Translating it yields CASSVGTLNTGELFF.